This entry lists 14 T cell receptor beta chains sequenced from one sample in a study of blood T cell repertoires in COVID-19. Here immunoSEQ multiplex PCR was the method, and the copy in TCRdb shows in-frame clones only, minus some. This table holds some 260,000 clones, under 95% found once. Material: PBMCs or T cells enriched from blood (not recorded which). The receptors were sampled from a woman between 18 and 29 years old who had recovered from COVID-19.

The genes are TRBV6-5 and TRBJ1-6; no reliable D call. V lost 2 bases and J lost 7, with 9 bases in between. CDR3 length: 14 amino acids. Germline V lookup: CDR1 MNHEY, CDR2 SVGAGI. This CDR3 is CASSYVQYNSPLHF. The DNA of the CDR3 is TGTGCCAGCAGTTACGTGCAGTACAATTCACCCCTCCACTTT.

The chain has TRBV7-2 and TRBJ1-4; TRBD1 matches at 9 bases. This CDR3 is built from 14 residues. Trimming removed 3 bases from V and 7 bases from J; junction bases left unmatched: 3. From germline, CDR1 is SGHTA and CDR2 FQGNSA. In DNA, the CDR3 is TGTGCCAGCAGCTTGGGACAGGGTGTTGAAAAACTGTTTTTT. Protein sequence: CASSLGQGVEKLFF.

The chain recombines TRBV11-1 with TRBJ1-1, with 8 bases fitting TRBD1. Germline CDR1 SGHAT, CDR2 FQDESV (reference sequence). J lost 1 base, V lost 5 bases, and 6 bases had no gene match. The CDR3 contains 15 residues. CDR3 protein: CASSPRTGWNTEAFF. In DNA, the CDR3 is TGTGCCAGCAGCCCTCGGACAGGGTGGAACACTGAAGCTTTCTTT.

V gene TRBV2 combines with J gene TRBJ1-6; 8 nucleotides agree with TRBD1. CDR1 and CDR2 from the germline V gene are SNHLY and FYNNEI. V lost 6 bases, J lost 9 bases, and 19 bases stayed unmatched. The CDR3 consists of 18 residues. CDR3 in DNA: TGTGCCAGCAGCTACAACCACCCGGGAGGACAGGGAGGTTCACCCCTCCACTTT. This codes for CASSYNHPGGQGGSPLHF.

The chain combines TRBV5-6 with TRBJ1-2; D may be TRBD1 (6 bases). The CDR3 is 14 residues long. CDR1 and CDR2 from the germline V gene are SGHDT and YYEEEE. Trimming stripped 4 bases from V and 1 base from J, with 11 bases between. CDR3 in amino acids: CASSPRGNNYGYTF. CDR3 coding DNA: TGTGCCAGCAGCCCGAGGGGGAATAACTATGGCTACACCTTC.

The chain combines TRBV5-1 with TRBJ1-2; D remains unclear. Germline values: CDR1 SGHRS, CDR2 YFSETQ. V lost 0 bases and J 3 bases, leaving 9 bases between the germline ends. There are 14 residues in the CDR3. The CDR3 spells CASSLDLAHYGYTF. The CDR3 nucleotides read TGCGCCAGCAGCTTGGATCTGGCTCACTATGGCTACACCTTC.

The chain has TRBV11-3 and TRBJ1-4; D is unclear. This CDR3 is 13 amino acids long. V dropped 0 bases and J dropped 8 bases, with 7 bases sitting between them. The V gene's germline CDR1 is SGHNT and CDR2 YENEEA. The DNA of the CDR3 is TGTGCCAGCAGCTTAGACACATGGGAAAAACTGTTTTTT. This codes for CASSLDTWEKLFF.

The V gene is TRBV15, the J gene TRBJ1-1; no reliable D call. Trimming took off 0 bases at V and 3 bases at J, with 11 bases between the two ends. Germline CDR1 reads LNHNV; CDR2 reads YYDKDF (reference sequence). This CDR3 has 15 residues. The CDR3 loop reads CATSRDLQPDTEAFF. DNA for the CDR3: TGTGCCACCAGCAGAGATTTACAGCCCGACACTGAAGCTTTCTTT.

The V call is TRBV19, the J call TRBJ1-5, with D unresolved. V shed 4 bases and J shed 3 bases, with 4 bases lying between them. The CDR3 length is 12 residues. Per germline, CDR1 LNHDA and CDR2 SQIVND (reference sequence). CDR3 bases: TGTGCCAGTAGTAGGGCCAATCAGCCCCAGCATTTT. Amino acids: CASSRANQPQHF.

This clone was seen at least ten times. V gene TRBV2 combines with J gene TRBJ1-1, with 7 bases matching TRBD1. J lost 2 bases, V lost 4 bases, and 10 bases had no gene match. Per the germline V gene, CDR1 is SNHLY and CDR2 is FYNNEI. The CDR3 sequence is 16 residues long. The CDR3 DNA reads as TGTGCCAGCAGTGTGTTGGGACAGAAAACTAACACTGAAGCTTTCTTT. Translation gives CASSVLGQKTNTEAFF. The variable domain in full, completed from reference TRBV2 and TRBJ1-1, reads EPEVTQTPSHQVTQMGQEVILRCVPISNHLYFYWYRQILGQKVEFLVSFYNNEISEKSEIFDDQFSVERPDGSNFTLKIRSTKLEDSAMYFCASSVLGQKTNTEAFFGQGTRLTVV.

The chain is built from TRBV9 and TRBJ2-2, with a weak D call TRBD2 (6 bases). The germline gives CDR1 SGDLS, CDR2 YYNGEE. The V and J ends lost 0 bases and 5 bases respectively, with 8 bases between them. The CDR3 covers 14 residues. Written as DNA, the CDR3 is TGTGCCAGCAGCGTAGCGGGGGATACCGGGGAGCTGTTTTTT. Amino acid sequence: CASSVAGDTGELFF.

The rearrangement uses TRBV6-5 and TRBJ1-6; 8 nucleotides align to TRBD1. The CDR3 runs 16 residues. Germline trimming cut 0 bases from V and 5 bases from J; bases unmatched to any gene: 3. The germline CDR1 and CDR2 sequences are MNHEY and SVGAGI. The CDR3 spells CASSYSAGGNNSPLHF. In DNA form, the CDR3 reads TGTGCCAGCAGTTACTCGGCAGGGGGCAATAATTCACCCCTCCACTTT.

This chain connects TRBV12-5 to TRBJ1-1, with D possibly being TRBD1 (5 bases). V dropped 3 bases and J dropped 7 bases, with 15 bases sitting between them. The germline V gene has CDR1 LGHNT and CDR2 FRNRAP. The CDR3 spans 14 residues. The CDR3 sequence: CASGFPGDRGEAFF. CDR3 DNA: TGTGCTAGTGGTTTCCCGGGGGATAGAGGTGAAGCTTTCTTT.

This rearrangement joins TRBV18 to TRBJ1-4; possibly TRBD1 for D (5 bases). V lost 3 bases and J lost 3, with 14 bases in between. Germline V gene data show CDR1 as KGHSH and CDR2 as LQKENI. The CDR3 has 16 amino acids. The CDR3 DNA reads as TGTGCCAGCTCACCCAACTCAGGGTCTTCTAATGAAAAACTGTTTTTT. As protein: CASSPNSGSSNEKLFF.